The rows below give T cell receptor beta chains drawn from one sample of a study of blood T cells in healthy people across ages. MiXCR, applied by TCRdb to the 5' RACE reads, yields one record per CDR3 protein. The sample records around 870,000 distinct CDR3 sequences, more than 25% being singletons. Sequenced sample: blood. These receptors came from an elderly woman in good health. The conserved cysteine and the conserved F or W are not part of the CDR3 here. The D gene is left open where the match is weak.

TRBV6-2/TRBV6-3	NA	TRBJ1-4	ASNSRETNEKLF
TRBV6-6	TRBD1	TRBJ1-4	ASSIQGVREKLF
TRBV6-1	TRBD1	TRBJ1-2	ASSELGTGAHGYT
TRBV7-2	NA	TRBJ2-3	ASSSGLTGSDTQY
TRBV12-3/TRBV12-4	NA	TRBJ1-2	ASSSIEGRRGYT
TRBV6-2/TRBV6-3	TRBD1	TRBJ2-3	ASSHDSRGQGSTDTQY
TRBV20-1	TRBD1	TRBJ2-3	SDRAPSGDRASGTQY
TRBV20-1	NA	TRBJ1-1	SARDSRGIGEAF
TRBV6-1	NA	TRBJ1-1	ASATWTGNTEAF
TRBV12-3/TRBV12-4	TRBD1	TRBJ2-3	ASSLGGQATVDTQY
TRBV4-3	NA	TRBJ1-2	ASSQDPRQGSYGYT
TRBV28	TRBD2	TRBJ2-7	ASSLVLFSGGTYEQY
TRBV7-2	TRBD1	TRBJ1-6	ASSRKSGTGLNSPLH
TRBV7-2	TRBD2	TRBJ2-5	ASSLSSGGFSEQY
TRBV12-3/TRBV12-4	TRBD2	NA	ASSPERGGSYNEQY
TRBV20-1	TRBD1	TRBJ2-1	SVGTGGNEQF
TRBV7-2	TRBD1	TRBJ2-6	ASSSYPGQGGSGANVLT
TRBV10-3	NA	TRBJ2-7	AISESAGQPYEQY
TRBV5-1	NA	TRBJ1-3	ASSLDQGYTIY
TRBV30	NA	TRBJ1-1	AWSVGGNTDAF
TRBV7-2	TRBD2	TRBJ2-5	ASSSSIWRGAETQY
TRBV5-1	TRBD2	TRBJ2-3	ASSPPWVAGGWTDTQY
TRBV28	NA	TRBJ1-1	ASSFSGSRDTEAF
TRBV18	NA	TRBJ1-6	ASSPPGGLNSPLH
TRBV6-5	NA	TRBJ2-3	ASSSYRSYTDTQY
TRBV5-1	NA	TRBJ1-1	ASSSQVLGKEAF
TRBV6-5	NA	TRBJ2-6	ASSYRARVSGANVPT
TRBV30	NA	TRBJ2-2	AWSVQVGTGELF
TRBV10-2	NA	TRBJ2-5	ASSTIGRQETQY
TRBV29-1	NA	TRBJ1-5	SVGTANSNQPQH
TRBV25-1	NA	TRBJ2-3	ASSRGVQTDTQY
TRBV12-3/TRBV12-4	NA	TRBJ1-6	ASSRALESPLH
TRBV10-3	NA	TRBJ2-7	AISKQNRDEQY
TRBV5-6	NA	TRBJ2-3	ASSYAQGLGTDTQY
TRBV4-3	NA	TRBJ1-1	ASSLSLREEAF
TRBV6-1	NA	TRBJ1-1	ASSRTGEAF
TRBV25-1	NA	TRBJ1-6	ASSVRESPLH
TRBV11-3	NA	TRBJ2-5	ASSFLGGVQETQY
TRBV5-1	NA	TRBJ1-2	ASSYALDKTYGYT
TRBV21-1	NA	TRBJ1-4	ASSKAHPREKLF
TRBV7-2	NA	TRBJ1-4	ASSLGRPNEKLF
TRBV10-3	NA	TRBJ2-4	AISESGSDIQY
TRBV5-1	NA	TRBJ1-1	ASSLGARGTEAF